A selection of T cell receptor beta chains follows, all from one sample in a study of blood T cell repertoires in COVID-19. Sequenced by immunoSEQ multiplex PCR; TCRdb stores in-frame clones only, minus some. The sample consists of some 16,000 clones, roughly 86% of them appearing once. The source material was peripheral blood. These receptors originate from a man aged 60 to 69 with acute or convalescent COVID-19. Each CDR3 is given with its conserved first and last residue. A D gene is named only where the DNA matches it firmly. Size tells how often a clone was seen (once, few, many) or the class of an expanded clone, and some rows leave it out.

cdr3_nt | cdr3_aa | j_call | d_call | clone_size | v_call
TGTGCCAGTAGGATCGGGGGAGGGGGCAATCAGCCCCAGCATTTT | CASRIGGGGNQPQHF | TRBJ1-5 | . | few | TRBV19
TGCGCCAGCAGCCAAGTTCGGGGTACTAACACAGATACGCAGTATTTT | CASSQVRGTNTDTQYF | TRBJ2-3 | . | . | TRBV4-3
TGCGCCAGCAGCCAAGACAGGGGGCCCTATGGCTACACCTTC | CASSQDRGPYGYTF | TRBJ1-2 | TRBD1 | . | TRBV4-1
TGTGCCAGCAGTGAACTGCCTAGCCTAAACAATGAGCAGTTCTTC | CASSELPSLNNEQFF | TRBJ2-1 | . | . | TRBV6-1
TGTGCCAGCTCACTAGGAACGGGTCTCGGCACTGAAGCTTTCTTT | CASSLGTGLGTEAFF | TRBJ1-1 | . | . | TRBV18
TGTGCCAGCAGTTTTTCGGGACAGGGGTATGGCTACACCTTC | CASSFSGQGYGYTF | TRBJ1-2 | TRBD1 | . | TRBV27
TGTGCCAGTAGTCTAGGCCCGGAGAGCAATCAGCCCCAGCATTTT | CASSLGPESNQPQHF | TRBJ1-5 | . | . | TRBV19
TGTGCCAGCAGCGAGATTAGCGGGGGGACCTACGAGCAGTACTTC | CASSEISGGTYEQYF | TRBJ2-7 | TRBD2 | . | TRBV7-8
TGTGCCAGCAGCCAAAGTGCCCTAGCGGGAGTCGATGAGCAGTTCTTC | CASSQSALAGVDEQFF | TRBJ2-1 | TRBD2 | . | TRBV3-1/TRBV3-2
TGTGCCAGCAGCTTGGAGGGAGGGCCCTACAATGAGCAGTTCTTC | CASSLEGGPYNEQFF | TRBJ2-1 | TRBD2 | . | TRBV5-4
TGTGCCAGCACTCCGTTCCTCAGGCCAATTGCACCTAATTCACCCCTCCACTTT | CASTPFLRPIAPNSPLHF | TRBJ1-6 | . | . | TRBV6-4
TGTGCCTGGAGGGGACAGTTTCTCAATGAGCAGTTCTTC | CAWRGQFLNEQFF | TRBJ2-1 | TRBD1 | . | TRBV30
TGTGCCAGCAGCTACTCTCCCCCCAGGACACAAACTATCGGTGAAAAACTGTTTTTT | CASSYSPPRTQTIGEKLFF | TRBJ1-4 | . | . | TRBV6-6
TGTGCCACCAGTGATTCGTACGGGGAGCAGTACTTC | CATSDSYGEQYF | TRBJ2-7 | . | . | TRBV24-1
TGTGCCAGCAGCTTATCCGTGAACACTGAAGCTTTCTTT | CASSLSVNTEAFF | TRBJ1-1 | . | . | TRBV7-3
TGTGCCAGCCATTGGGGCCAGGACAGGCTGGGACGGGAGCAGTACTTC | CASHWGQDRLGREQYF | TRBJ2-7 | TRBD1 | . | TRBV5-5
TGTGCCAGCAGCCTCGGACTAGCGGGGGGGTACACAGATACGCAGTATTTT | CASSLGLAGGYTDTQYF | TRBJ2-3 | TRBD2 | . | TRBV5-4
TGTGCCAGCAGTTTTCCCCGGACTAGAATGGAGACCCAGTACTTC | CASSFPRTRMETQYF | TRBJ2-5 | TRBD2 | . | TRBV28
TGTGCCAGCAGTTCATCAGGGTCGTACAATGAGCAGTTCTTC | CASSSSGSYNEQFF | TRBJ2-1 | . | . | TRBV28
TGTGCCAGTAGTTCCGGGACAATTCACACCGGGGAGCTGTTTTTT | CASSSGTIHTGELFF | TRBJ2-2 | . | few | TRBV19
TGTGCCAGCAGTCCACTGCGTAATATGGGAGGCAATCAGCCCCAGCATTTT | CASSPLRNMGGNQPQHF | TRBJ1-5 | . | . | TRBV28
TGTGCCAGCTCACCCCCGGGACAGGCACACGAGCAGTACTTC | CASSPPGQAHEQYF | TRBJ2-7 | TRBD1 | . | TRBV18
TGTGCCTGGAGTGTGGCAGGGGCCCCACCCCTCCACTTT | CAWSVAGAPPLHF | TRBJ1-6 | . | . | TRBV30
TGTGCTAGCAGCACCGGGACAGGGATCCACAATGAGCAGTTCTTC | CASSTGTGIHNEQFF | TRBJ2-1 | TRBD1 | . | TRBV7-7
TGTGCCAGCAGTTTATCGGGACTAGCGGGGGTAACCTTAGATACGCAGTATTTT | CASSLSGLAGVTLDTQYF | TRBJ2-3 | TRBD2 | . | TRBV27
TGTGCCAGCAGTTATAGGGGAACAAACACCGGGGAGCTGTTTTTT | CASSYRGTNTGELFF | TRBJ2-2 | . | . | TRBV6-5
TGTGCCAGTAGACTGGTTCATTTTACTAACTCCGAGCAGTACTTC | CASRLVHFTNSEQYF | TRBJ2-7 | . | . | TRBV19
TGTGCCAGCAGCCCGCTCTATAGTAGCCTGGGGGAGCTGTTTTTT | CASSPLYSSLGELFF | TRBJ2-2 | . | . | TRBV11-2
TGTGCCAGCAGCCCGGCTGCCCGACTAGCGGCCACCTACGAGCAGTACTTC | CASSPAARLAATYEQYF | TRBJ2-7 | TRBD2 | . | TRBV7-9
TGTGCCAGCAGTCGGTTGACCGGGGAGCTGTTTTTT | CASSRLTGELFF | TRBJ2-2 | . | . | TRBV2
TGTGCCAGCAGCCAACTAACAGACACTGAAGCTTTCTTT | CASSQLTDTEAFF | TRBJ1-1 | . | . | TRBV16
TGTGCCAGCAGCTTTAGGGCAGGGCTGGGGGAGCTGTTTTTT | CASSFRAGLGELFF | TRBJ2-2 | . | . | TRBV5-6
TGTGCCAGCAGTTTATCCAGGTCCGGCGCCTACGAGCAGTACTTC | CASSLSRSGAYEQYF | TRBJ2-7 | . | . | TRBV27
TGTGCCAGCAGCCCCCGGACAGAGAACACTGAAGCTTTCTTT | CASSPRTENTEAFF | TRBJ1-1 | . | once | TRBV9
TGTGCCAGCAACCCCTCTGGGCAAACCCAGTACTTC | CASNPSGQTQYF | TRBJ2-5 | . | . | TRBV7-2
TGTGCCAGCAGCCGGGATCTAGGGGGGGCCTCCTACGAGCAGTACTTC | CASSRDLGGASYEQYF | TRBJ2-7 | . | . | TRBV9
TGTGCCAGCTCACCAAGGAGCGGGGGGGCCGTTGAGACCCAGTACTTC | CASSPRSGGAVETQYF | TRBJ2-5 | TRBD2 | . | TRBV18
TGCAGCGTTGGCGGACAGGGCTTCAATCAGCCCCAGCATTTT | CSVGGQGFNQPQHF | TRBJ1-5 | TRBD1 | . | TRBV29-1
TGTGCCATCAGTGAGAGTCCCGGGATTACCCCGCCTGAACTAGAGACCCAGTACTTC | CAISESPGITPPELETQYF | TRBJ2-5 | . | . | TRBV10-3
TGTGCCAGCAATAGGGGGTGGAATTCACCCCTCCACTTT | CASNRGWNSPLHF | TRBJ1-6 | . | . | TRBV5-6
TGCGCCAGCAGCTCGGGACAGGGAGCTAACTATGGCTACACCTTC | CASSSGQGANYGYTF | TRBJ1-2 | TRBD1 | . | TRBV5-1
TGCGCCAGCAGCGTGCAGGGGAAGGAGGCAGATACGCAGTATTTT | CASSVQGKEADTQYF | TRBJ2-3 | . | few | TRBV5-1
TGTGCCAGCAGTTGGGACTCTGAGGCCTACGAGCAGTACTTC | CASSWDSEAYEQYF | TRBJ2-7 | . | once | TRBV6-6
TGTGCCAGCAGCCAAGGGACTAGCGGGGGGGCAGATACGCAGTATTTT | CASSQGTSGGADTQYF | TRBJ2-3 | TRBD2 | . | TRBV4-2